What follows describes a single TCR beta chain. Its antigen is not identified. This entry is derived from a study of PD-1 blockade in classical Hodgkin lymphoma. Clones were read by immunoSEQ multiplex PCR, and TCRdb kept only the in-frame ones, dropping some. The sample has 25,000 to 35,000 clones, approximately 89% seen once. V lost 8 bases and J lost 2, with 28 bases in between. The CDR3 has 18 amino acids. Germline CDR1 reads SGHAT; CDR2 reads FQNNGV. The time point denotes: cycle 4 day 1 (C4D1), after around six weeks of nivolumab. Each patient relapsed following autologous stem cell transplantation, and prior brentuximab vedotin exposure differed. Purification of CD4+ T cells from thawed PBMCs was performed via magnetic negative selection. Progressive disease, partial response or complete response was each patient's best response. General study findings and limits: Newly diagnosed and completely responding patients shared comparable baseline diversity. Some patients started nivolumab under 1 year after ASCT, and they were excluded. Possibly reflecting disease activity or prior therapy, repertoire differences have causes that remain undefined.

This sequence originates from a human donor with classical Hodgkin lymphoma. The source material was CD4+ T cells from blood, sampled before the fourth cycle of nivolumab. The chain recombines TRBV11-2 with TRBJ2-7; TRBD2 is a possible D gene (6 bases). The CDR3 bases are TGTGCCAGCCGGCCTTTAGCCGGGGGAGGCCCCCTCGCCTACGAGCAGTACTTC. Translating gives CASRPLAGGGPLAYEQYF.